The present T cell receptor (beta chain) was sequenced within a study of beta chain features in type 1 diabetes (dated by TCRdb to 2016 to 2019). About the study as a whole: No differences in mean age, gender distribution, total cell number or subset yield were found between patients and healthy donors. A total of about 100,000,000 sorted cells were examined across all samples, and RNA yield correlated strongly with the number of cells per subset. Whereas all 28 donors provided naive and central memory subsets, regulatory and stem cell-like memory subsets were isolated from just 8 patients and roughly 8 healthy donors. In the study, recently diagnosed type 1 diabetes patients and matched healthy donors were compared on the TCRB repertoires of their sorted circulating CD4+ T cell subsets.

The entire amount of isolated RNA was reverse transcribed using the High Capacity cDNA Reverse Transcription Kit, so the sequenced TCRB transcripts were expressed ones. Deep immunoSEQ sequencing was performed on naive, central memory and regulatory T cell samples, with an average of roughly 3.3 million total reads per sample. Sorted cells were lysed in RLT buffer, and RNA was extracted using DNase-treated RNeasy Micro or Mini kits according to cell number. To prevent cross-contamination, every cell subset was processed on its own, while patient and healthy donor samples were processed together. TCRB sequences were amplified from cDNA with the immunoSEQ multiplex PCR, producing 87-bp fragments spanning the CDR3 region. Sequencing of the amplicons was performed on the Illumina HiSeq platform. Per the authors' processing: PCR bias was computationally corrected using synthetic template baselines, reads within Hamming distance 2 were collapsed, and singletons that could not be merged were discarded. Reads were aligned against IMGT so that V, D and J genes, CDR3 length and insertions or deletions at six rearrangement sites could be assigned. Within each subset, clonotype counts were normalized to sorted cell number, after which true diversity and Gini coefficients were computed with the tcR R package. The overlap coefficient, calculated on TCRB nucleotide sequences, was used to quantify repertoire sharing. Out-of-frame TCRB sequences from naive cells were analyzed to stand in for the pre-selection repertoire. TCRdb's version of the immuneACCESS table is confined to in-frame rearrangements and falls short of the full clone set. An unresolved V gene accounts for under half of the shortfall where checked; the remainder is of unknown origin. V, J and clone size reflect that table, while D and trimming were determined from the DNA. For this sample there are just over 600,000 clones; about 16% appear just once. The leading ten clones occupy approximately 0.093% of the sample.

The CDR3 covers 14 residues, taking in both the cysteine and the phenylalanine. The only DNA kept is the CDR3, 42 bases in frame from the first base. V and J lose 4 bases and 0 bases, and a span of 9 bases separates them. The germline V gene yields SGHRS for CDR1 and YFSETQ for CDR2. What the authors observed across the whole study: Naive, central memory and regulatory TCRB repertoires appeared more similar among patients than among healthy donors. At VDJ recombination sites, patients with type 1 diabetes made fewer insertions and deleted more nucleotides, a pattern implying thymic rearrangement abnormalities. In all four CD4+ subsets, TCRB CDR3 length was moderately but significantly shorter in type 1 diabetes patients. Because the HLA sub-analyses included only small numbers of individuals, any influence of HLA type on TCRB rearrangement was left unresolved. PCR might favor shorter templates, but patient and control samples were amplified and corrected together, so any skew would affect both groups equally. Sequencing cDNA rather than genomic DNA could over-represent highly expressing activated cells, although activation and CD3 levels did not differ between groups.

A single peripheral blood draw of about 120 mL on average was collected from each donor into heparinised tubes. A BD FACSAria II and a panel including CD45RO, CCR7, CD25, CD127, CD95 and CD27 were used to sort naive, central memory, regulatory and stem cell-like memory CD4+ T cells. Purity was above 95% for every sorted population. PBMCs were separated immediately by Lymphoprep density gradient centrifugation and were stained directly, without being cultured. To minimize batch effects, samples were stained and sorted in pairs, one healthy donor with one patient per experiment. This clone showed up just a few times. Its cognate antigen has yet to be identified. There are no base qualities to consult, and no much larger clone falls within one base.

The clonotype comes from a man aged 18-30 years in good health. Material: naive CD4+ T cells from blood. The cell subset or site label of this sample denotes: true naive CD4+ T cells. This chain joins TRBV5-1 to TRBJ2-3; possibly the D gene is TRBD1, per 5 matching bases. CDR3 reads: CASSAAGSTDTQYF. The bases are TGCGCCAGCAGCGCTGCAGGGAGCACAGATACGCAGTATTTT.